This T cell receptor (beta chain) was identified during a study of identifying expanded T cells in peripheral blood. Profiling relied on immunoSEQ multiplex PCR, and the TCRdb table lists in-frame clones only, not all of them. The table lists some 91,000 clones, about 91% of them singletons, with roughly 4% in the top ten. Concerning this clone itself: Its cognate antigen is unknown.

Trimming cost V 8 bases and J 1 base, with 18 bases left between them. Germline values: CDR1 MDHEN, CDR2 SYDVKM. This CDR3 region has 15 residues. Collection occurred without any documented infections or immune events in donors. General observations from the study: Technical replicates showed around 1.3 changed clones; approximately two weeks about 16; four weeks 19. Clone count variance between two-week samples rose with total template count.

The receptor was isolated from a person aged 18 to 69 in good health. The chain recombines TRBV28 with TRBJ2-7; possible D gene TRBD1, 5 bases. Input material: blood. In DNA, the CDR3 is TGTGCCAGCCTCTCGTGGGGCACTGGATCCTACGAGCAGTACTTC. It specifies CASLSWGTGSYEQYF. The variable domain in full, with the rest retrieved from reference TRBV28 and TRBJ2-7, is DVKVTQSSRYLVKRTGEKVFLECVQDMDHENMFWYRQDPGLGLRLIYFSYDVKMKEKGDIPEGYSVSREKKERFSLILESASTNQTSMYLCASLSWGTGSYEQYFGPGTRLTVT.